Shown below are 4 T cell receptor beta chains from a single sample sequenced in a study of preoperative IRX-2 immunotherapy in early breast cancer (dated by TCRdb to the late 2010s). The sample's treatment or condition label is to be understood as: preoperative locoregional IRX-2 cytokine immunotherapy. The library was obtained by the immunoSEQ multiplex PCR assay. Not all clones reach the TCRdb copy of this immuneACCESS table, which keeps in-frame sequences only. Checked studies attribute under half of the gap to unresolved V genes and leave the rest unexplained. In this sample the table shows some 30,000 clones, about 90% of which occur a single time. The ten largest clones capture 1.6% of the sample. The sequenced sample was tumor tissue, obtained after IRX-2 immunotherapy. These receptors all stem from a human donor with breast cancer.

This chain connects TRBV19 to TRBJ2-2; TRBD1 agrees at 8 bases. Trimming at V came to 6 bases and at J to 3 bases, leaving 3 bases not matched to a gene. This CDR3 region has 14 residues. CDR1 LNHDA and CDR2 SQIVND come from the germline V gene (reference sequence). The CDR3 sequence: CASRPDRDTGELFF. CDR3 bases: TGTGCCAGTAGGCCGGACAGGGACACCGGGGAGCTGTTTTTT. Full variable domain (outside the CDR3, taken from reference TRBV19 and TRBJ2-2): DGGITQSPKYLFRKEGQNVTLSCEQNLNHDAMYWYRQDPGQGLRLIYYSQIVNDFQKGDIAEGYSVSREKKESFPLTVTSAQKNPTAFYLCASRPDRDTGELFFGEGSRLTVL.

This chain uses TRBV6-4 with TRBJ2-3; 7 positions agree with TRBD1. The CDR3 spans 15 residues. Losses at the gene ends were 5 bases for V and 2 bases for J; bases not matched to a gene: 7. Germline assignment: CDR1 MRHNA and CDR2 SNTAGT. The CDR3 DNA reads as TGTGCCAGCAGTACCGGGACAGCACACACAGATACGCAGTATTTT. Translated, it gives CASSTGTAHTDTQYF.

The V and J genes are TRBV19 and TRBJ1-4, with D unclear. The CDR3 sequence is 16 residues long. Germline CDR1 reads LNHDA; CDR2 reads SQIVND (reference sequence). Trimming took 5 bases from V and 3 from J, leaving 16 bases between them. CDR3 region: CASSGGGRGSNEKLFF. The CDR3 DNA sequence: TGTGCCAGTAGTGGTGGAGGGCGCGGGTCTAATGAAAAACTGTTTTTT.

Notes on this clone: The DNA holds an ambiguous or unread base, and X denotes its residue. The chain joins TRBV12-5 to TRBJ1-1, with 9 bases matching TRBD1. CDR1 LGHNT and CDR2 FRNRAP come from the germline V gene. The CDR3 spans 18 residues. Losses at the gene ends were 1 base for V and 7 bases for J; bases not matched to a gene: 16. This chain's CDR3 is CASGLGRYGGQGRXEAFF. Written as DNA, the CDR3 is TGTGCTAGTGGTTTGGGTCGCTATGGGGGACAGGGTAGGGYTGAAGCTTTCTTT.